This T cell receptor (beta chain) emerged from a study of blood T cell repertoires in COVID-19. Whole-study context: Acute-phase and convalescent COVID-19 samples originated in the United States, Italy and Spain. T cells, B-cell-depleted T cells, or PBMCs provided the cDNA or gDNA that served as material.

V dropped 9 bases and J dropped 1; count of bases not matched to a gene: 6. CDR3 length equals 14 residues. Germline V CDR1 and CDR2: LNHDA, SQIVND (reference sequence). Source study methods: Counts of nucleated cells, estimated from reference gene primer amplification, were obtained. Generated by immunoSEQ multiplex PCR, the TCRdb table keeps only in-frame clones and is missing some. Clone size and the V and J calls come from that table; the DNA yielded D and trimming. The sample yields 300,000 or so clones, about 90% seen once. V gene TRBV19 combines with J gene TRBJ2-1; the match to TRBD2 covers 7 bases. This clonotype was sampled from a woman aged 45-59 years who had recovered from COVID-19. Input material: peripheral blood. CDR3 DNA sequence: TGTGCCAGCTGGGGGGGGAATTCCTACAATGAGCAGTTCTTC. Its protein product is CASWGGNSYNEQFF.